This is a list of T cell receptor beta chains from one sample in a study of T cells in Graves' hyperthyroidism and ophthalmopathy. One entry per CDR3 protein results from TCRdb running MiXCR on the multiplex PCR reads. The top ten hold around 8% of the sample, which has almost 600,000 distinct CDR3 sequences, roughly 46% seen once. Sequencing used peripheral blood or thyroid tissue (not recorded which). Receptors originate from a woman between 18 and 30 years old with Graves' hyperthyroidism. Both conserved end residues are part of each CDR3. A D gene is named only where the DNA matches it firmly. A clone size is listed for some rows: how often the clone was seen (once, few, many), or a class if it is expanded.

j_gene | d_gene | abundance | v_gene | len | CDR3nt | CDR3aa
TRBJ1-3 | NA | many | TRBV10-3 | 15 | TGTGCCAGTATGACCGATACGAGCTCTGGAAACACCATATATTTT | CASMTDTSSGNTIYF
TRBJ2-5 | NA | NA | TRBV10-2 | 12 | TGTGCCAGCAGTTACGAGGGTGAGACCCAGTACTTC | CASSYEGETQYF
TRBJ2-7 | TRBD2 | many | TRBV20-1 | 14 | TGCAGTGCTAGAGATACGGGAGGGCCTGGCGAGCAGTACTTC | CSARDTGGPGEQYF
TRBJ2-1 | TRBD2 | NA | TRBV7-8 | 18 | TGTGCCAGCAGCTTAGAGGCTCGGGTAGCGGGAGGGAAGGATGAGCAGTTCTTC | CASSLEARVAGGKDEQFF
TRBJ2-7 | NA | many | TRBV12-3/TRBV12-4 | 13 | TGTGCCAGCAGTTTCGAACGAAACTACGAGCAGTACTTC | CASSFERNYEQYF
TRBJ1-1 | NA | NA | TRBV12-3/TRBV12-4 | 12 | TGTGCCAGCAGTCGGCGGACCACAGAAGCTTTCTTT | CASSRRTTEAFF
TRBJ1-4 | TRBD1 | many | TRBV4-3 | 16 | TGCGCCAGCAGCCATACGACAGGGAGGGCTAATGAAAAACTGTTTTTT | CASSHTTGRANEKLFF
TRBJ2-5 | NA | many | TRBV7-9 | 12 | TGTGCCAGCAGCTTAGGGGGGAAGACCCAGTACTTC | CASSLGGKTQYF
TRBJ1-5 | NA | NA | TRBV11-2 | 16 | TGCGCCAGCAGCCAAGAAGCGGAGGGGAACAATCAGCCCCAGCATTTT | CASSQEAEGNNQPQHF
TRBJ1-1 | NA | many | TRBV25-1 | 11 | TGTGCCAGCACCTTAGGCACTGAAGCTTTCTTT | CASTLGTEAFF
TRBJ2-7 | TRBD2 | once | TRBV29-1 | 15 | TGCAGCGTCCTCCGGAGGACTAGCAGAACCTACGAGCAGTACTTC | CSVLRRTSRTYEQYF
TRBJ2-7 | TRBD1 | many | TRBV27 | 14 | TGTGCCAGCAGTTCCCGGGACAGCACCTACGAGCAGTACTTC | CASSSRDSTYEQYF
TRBJ2-3 | TRBD2 | NA | TRBV12-3/TRBV12-4 | 14 | TGTGCCAGCAGTTTTAGCGGGAGAGCAGATACGCAGTATTTT | CASSFSGRADTQYF
TRBJ1-4 | NA | many | TRBV5-8 | 13 | TGTGCCAGCAGCTTTCCTGAGGGTGAAAAACTGTTTTTT | CASSFPEGEKLFF
TRBJ2-6 | NA | many | TRBV4-2 | 16 | TGTGCCAGCAGCCTCCCTCAGGGGACTGGGGCCAACGTCCTGACTTTC | CASSLPQGTGANVLTF
TRBJ2-2 | NA | many | TRBV2 | 13 | TGTGCCAGCAGTGAACTAGTAGCCGGGGAGCTGTTTTTT | CASSELVAGELFF
TRBJ1-2 | TRBD1 | NA | TRBV4-1 | 12 | TGCGCCAGCAGGGGACAGGGGACGGGCTACACCTTC | CASRGQGTGYTF
TRBJ1-1 | NA | many | TRBV25-1 | 13 | TGTGCCAGCAGTGAATTATGGGGAACTGAAGCTTTCTTT | CASSELWGTEAFF
TRBJ2-3 | NA | NA | TRBV20-1 | 16 | TGCAGTGCTAGAGCAGGGGGGCAAGCTAGCACGGATACGCAGTATTTT | CSARAGGQASTDTQYF
TRBJ1-3 | NA | many | TRBV5-1 | 18 | TGCGCCAGCAGCTCCCACGTTCTAAGGGAGTACTCTGGAAACACCATATATTTT | CASSSHVLREYSGNTIYF
TRBJ1-1 | TRBD1 | NA | TRBV12-3/TRBV12-4 | 17 | TGTGCCAGCAGCCCGAGCGACAGGGAAAAGGCGGTCAATGAAGCTTTCTTT | CASSPSDREKAVNEAFF
TRBJ2-7 | TRBD2 | NA | TRBV20-1 | 13 | TGCAGTGCAGCACGGGAGGCCCCCTACGAGCAGTACTTC | CSAAREAPYEQYF
TRBJ1-2 | NA | many | TRBV2 | 12 | TGTGCCACCACCGCGGAGGGAAGGGGCTACACCTTC | CATTAEGRGYTF
TRBJ2-7 | TRBD2 | NA | TRBV6-2/TRBV6-3 | 20 | TGTGCCAGCAGATATGTTGGGGGTCGTCCTAGCGGATCCCTCTCCTACGAGCAGTACTTC | CASRYVGGRPSGSLSYEQYF
TRBJ1-5 | NA | NA | TRBV12-3/TRBV12-4 | 11 | TGTGCCAGCAGGGCCACAGATACGCAGCATTTT | CASRATDTQHF
TRBJ2-5 | TRBD2 | NA | TRBV9 | 15 | TGTGCCAGCAGCGCAATAGCGGGAGGGCCGGAGACCCAGTACTTC | CASSAIAGGPETQYF
TRBJ1-2 | TRBD1 | NA | TRBV6-4 | 13 | TGTGCCAGCGGGACAGGGTTGGACTATGGCTACACCTTC | CASGTGLDYGYTF
TRBJ1-4 | NA | many | TRBV4-2 | 15 | TGTGCCAGCAGCCAAGATTCGTCAACTAATGAAAAACTGTTTTTT | CASSQDSSTNEKLFF
TRBJ1-6 | NA | many | TRBV14 | 18 | TGTGCCAGCAGCCCCGGGACATTGTTTGGGTCCTATAATTCACCCCTCCACTTT | CASSPGTLFGSYNSPLHF
TRBJ1-6 | NA | many | TRBV12-3/TRBV12-4 | 15 | TGTGCCAGCAGTTTCGGGGGACCCGAGAATTCACCCCTCCACTTT | CASSFGGPENSPLHF
TRBJ2-7 | NA | few | TRBV3-1 | 19 | TGTGCCAGCAGCCAAGAGGGAGAAGTGGTACCGGACGGAGGCTACGAGCAGTACTTC | CASSQEGEVVPDGGYEQYF
TRBJ2-6 | NA | NA | TRBV20-1 | 12 | TGCAGTGCTAAAGCCGGGGCCAACGTCCTGACTTTC | CSAKAGANVLTF
TRBJ2-7 | NA | few | TRBV5-1 | 16 | TGCGCCAGCAGCCTGACGGTCGGGACATTGACCTACGAGCAGTACTTC | CASSLTVGTLTYEQYF
TRBJ1-5 | TRBD1 | few | TRBV2 | 13 | TGTGCCAGCACTGCCGGGACAGGGAGCAATGAGCATTTT | CASTAGTGSNEHF
TRBJ2-7 | NA | once | TRBV7-9 | 14 | TGTGCCAGCACCTCCCTAGCGACCCAAAACGAGCAGTACTTC | CASTSLATQNEQYF
TRBJ2-5 | NA | many | TRBV29-1 | 10 | TGCAGCGTCGCACAAGAGACCCAGTACTTC | CSVAQETQYF
TRBJ2-4 | NA | few | TRBV12-3/TRBV12-4 | 13 | TGTGCCAGCAGCCCGACAGGGAGGAACATTCAGTACTTC | CASSPTGRNIQYF
TRBJ2-5 | TRBD1 | few | TRBV5-6 | 16 | TGTGCCAGCAGCTTGGATAGGGACAGGGCTCAAGAGACCCAGTACTTC | CASSLDRDRAQETQYF
TRBJ1-2 | TRBD1 | many | TRBV19 | 16 | TGTGCCAGTAGCTCAGACCAAGGGGGCTGGGGCTATGGCTACACCTTC | CASSSDQGGWGYGYTF
TRBJ2-2 | TRBD1 | NA | TRBV10-3 | 18 | TGTGCCATCAGTGAGTCCCACCCGGGACAGGGGAACACCGGGGAGCTGTTTTTT | CAISESHPGQGNTGELFF
TRBJ1-1 | NA | NA | TRBV7-2 | 17 | TGTGCCAGCAGCTTAATGGGGGTAGCGGGGACGAACACTGAAGCTTTCTTT | CASSLMGVAGTNTEAFF
TRBJ2-7 | NA | NA | TRBV3-2 | 18 | TGTGCCAGCAGCCAAGGTAGGCTAGCGGGAGGAATCTACTACGAGCAGTACTTC | CASSQGRLAGGIYYEQYF
TRBJ2-7 | NA | NA | TRBV20-1 | 14 | TGCAGTGCTAGTTCCGGGACGCCCTCCTACGAGCAGTACTTC | CSASSGTPSYEQYF
TRBJ1-2 | TRBD1 | many | TRBV5-4 | 16 | TGTGCCAGCAGCTTGGATTGGGACAGGGGGAACTATGGCTACACCTTC | CASSLDWDRGNYGYTF
TRBJ2-5 | TRBD2 | many | TRBV12-3/TRBV12-4 | 15 | TGTGCCAGCAGTAACCCAACTAGCGGGAGGGAGACCCAGTACTTC | CASSNPTSGRETQYF
TRBJ2-7 | TRBD1 | NA | TRBV13 | 17 | TGTGCCAGCATCTCGTCCCGAGGGGGCGCCCCAAACCACGAGCAGTACTTC | CASISSRGGAPNHEQYF
TRBJ2-7 | TRBD1 | NA | TRBV15 | 16 | TGTGCCACCAGCAGAGATGCCGAGACAGGGTTCCTTGAGCAGTACTTC | CATSRDAETGFLEQYF
TRBJ2-1 | NA | few | TRBV15 | 12 | TGTGCCACCAGCAGAGATTCTCCGATCGTGTTCTTC | CATSRDSPIVFF
TRBJ2-7 | TRBD2 | NA | TRBV4-1 | 18 | TGCGCCAGCAGCCAAGATACCCTAGCGGGAGGGGGGTCCTACGAGCAGTACTTC | CASSQDTLAGGGSYEQYF
TRBJ1-5 | NA | many | TRBV16 | 13 | TGTGCCAGCAGCCAATCCCGGACTCTGCCCCAGCATTTT | CASSQSRTLPQHF
TRBJ2-2 | TRBD2 | few | TRBV12-3/TRBV12-4 | 15 | TGTGCCAGCGGGCCAGCGGGAGAGTACACCGGGGAGCTGTTTTTT | CASGPAGEYTGELFF
TRBJ2-6 | NA | NA | TRBV7-9 | 16 | TGTGCCAGCAGCTTAGCGTACGGCTCTGGGGCCAACGTCCTGACTTTC | CASSLAYGSGANVLTF
TRBJ2-1 | TRBD1 | few | TRBV25-1 | 13 | TGTGCCATCAGACAGGGGGCGCAGAATGAGCAGTTCTTC | CAIRQGAQNEQFF